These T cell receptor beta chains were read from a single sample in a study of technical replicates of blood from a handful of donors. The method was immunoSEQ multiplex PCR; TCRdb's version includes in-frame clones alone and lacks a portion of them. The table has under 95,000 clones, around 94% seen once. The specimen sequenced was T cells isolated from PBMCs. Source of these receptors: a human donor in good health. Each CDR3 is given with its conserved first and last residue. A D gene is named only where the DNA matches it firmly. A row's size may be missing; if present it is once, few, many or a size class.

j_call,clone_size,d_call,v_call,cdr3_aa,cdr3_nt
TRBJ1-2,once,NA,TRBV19,CASTPYKEQGGYSGYTF,TGTGCCAGTACCCCTTATAAAGAACAGGGTGGCTACTCTGGCTACACCTTC
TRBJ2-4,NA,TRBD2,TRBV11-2,CASRRPGLAGAKNIQYF,TGTGCCAGCAGGCGACCGGGACTAGCGGGGGCCAAAAACATTCAGTACTTC
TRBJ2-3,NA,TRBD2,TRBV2,CASSNTPGLAGVTDTQYF,TGTGCCAGCAGCAATACTCCGGGACTAGCGGGAGTGACAGATACGCAGTATTTT
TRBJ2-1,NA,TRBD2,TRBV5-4,CASSFFSGRVGEQFF,TGTGCCAGCAGCTTTTTTAGCGGGAGGGTGGGCGAGCAGTTCTTC
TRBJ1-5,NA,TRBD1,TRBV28,CASISTGAAAYSNQPQHF,TGTGCCAGCATTTCGACAGGGGCTGCAGCTTATAGCAATCAGCCCCAGCATTTT
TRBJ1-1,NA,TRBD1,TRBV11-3,CASSFVPQGWYTEAFF,TGTGCCAGCAGCTTCGTCCCACAGGGGTGGTACACTGAAGCTTTCTTT
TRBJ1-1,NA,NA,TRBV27,CASSSRTLPPFTEAFF,TGTGCCAGCAGTTCAAGGACATTACCTCCATTCACTGAAGCTTTCTTT
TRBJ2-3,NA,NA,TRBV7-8,CASSLESAGSPDNTQYF,TGTGCCAGCAGCTTAGAATCGGCGGGGAGCCCGGACAATACGCAGTATTTT
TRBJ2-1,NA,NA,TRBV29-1,CSVGQVNNEQFF,TGCAGCGTTGGGCAGGTTAACAATGAGCAGTTCTTC
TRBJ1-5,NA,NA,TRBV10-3,CAISESQVNRNQPQHF,TGTGCCATCAGTGAGTCGCAGGTGAATCGGAATCAGCCCCAGCATTTT
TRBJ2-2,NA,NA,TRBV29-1,CSVERNTGELFF,TGCAGCGTTGAACGGAACACCGGGGAGCTGTTTTTT
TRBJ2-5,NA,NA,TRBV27,CASSLYEGVETQYF,TGTGCCAGCAGTTTATATGAAGGGGTAGAGACCCAGTACTTC
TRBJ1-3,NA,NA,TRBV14,CASSQEQVTGNTIYF,TGTGCCAGCAGCCAAGAACAGGTGACTGGAAACACCATATATTTT
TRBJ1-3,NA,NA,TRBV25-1,CASSDALGTGSYGNTIYF,TGTGCCAGCAGCGACGCCCTCGGAACAGGGTCTTACGGAAACACCATATATTTT
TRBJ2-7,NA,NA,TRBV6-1,CASSAVGDGYEQYF,TGTGCCAGCAGTGCAGTGGGAGATGGCTACGAGCAGTACTTC
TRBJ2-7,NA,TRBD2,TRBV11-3,CASSLYSGDYEQYF,TGTGCCAGCAGCTTGTATAGCGGGGACTACGAGCAGTACTTC
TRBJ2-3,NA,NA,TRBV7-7,CASSPSGLTDTQYF,TGTGCTAGCAGCCCTTCGGGTCTCACAGATACGCAGTATTTT
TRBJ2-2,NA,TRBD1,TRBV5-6,CASSFRGRAGELFF,TGTGCCAGCAGCTTCAGGGGGCGGGCCGGGGAGCTGTTTTTT
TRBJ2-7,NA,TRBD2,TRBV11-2,CASSSSGDLAYEQYF,TGTGCCAGCAGCTCTAGCGGGGACTTAGCCTACGAGCAGTACTTC
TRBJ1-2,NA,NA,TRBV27,CASSLKGFFVKGLGYTF,TGTGCCAGCAGTTTAAAGGGTTTTTTTGTTAAGGGACTTGGCTACACCTTC
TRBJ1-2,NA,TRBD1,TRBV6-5,CASTDGTGVGYTF,TGTGCCAGCACCGACGGGACAGGGGTTGGCTACACCTTC
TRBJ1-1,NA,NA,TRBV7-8,CASSRTGNTEAFF,TGTGCCAGCAGCCGAACAGGGAACACTGAAGCTTTCTTT
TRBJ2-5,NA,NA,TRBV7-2,CASSYSREETQYF,TGTGCCAGCAGCTACAGCAGGGAAGAGACCCAGTACTTC
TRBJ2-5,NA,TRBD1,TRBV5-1,CASSSKTGIETQYF,TGCGCCAGCAGCTCCAAGACAGGGATTGAGACCCAGTACTTC
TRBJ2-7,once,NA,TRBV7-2,CASSLVGVYEQYF,TGTGCCAGCAGCTTAGTAGGGGTCTACGAGCAGTACTTC
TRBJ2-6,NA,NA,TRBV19,CASSLDSSLSRGANVLTF,TGTGCCAGTAGTCTCGACAGCTCATTATCTCGTGGGGCCAACGTCCTGACTTTC
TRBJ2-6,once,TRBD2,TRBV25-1,CASTHAGGFSGANVLTF,TGTGCCAGCACCCATGCGGGGGGTTTCTCTGGGGCCAACGTCCTGACTTTC
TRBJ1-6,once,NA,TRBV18,CASSRVSPSSYNSPLHF,TGTGCCAGCTCCCGCGTCTCCCCGAGCTCCTATAATTCACCCCTCCACTTT
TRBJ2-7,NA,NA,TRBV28,CASSNDREQYF,TGTGCCAGCAGTAATGACAGGGAGCAGTACTTC
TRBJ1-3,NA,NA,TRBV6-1,CASSEAQGWGDTIYF,TGTGCCAGCAGTGAAGCGCAAGGATGGGGGGACACCATATATTTT
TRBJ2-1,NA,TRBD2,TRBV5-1,CASSLDPSGGWGEQFF,TGCGCCAGCAGCTTGGACCCTAGCGGGGGGTGGGGTGAGCAGTTCTTC